Listed below are T cell receptor beta chains from one sample, sequenced in a study of cytomegalovirus exposure and HLA in healthy donors. Clones were sequenced by immunoSEQ multiplex PCR, and TCRdb holds only the in-frame ones, with some missing. The sample has roughly 160,000 clones; roughly 73% are singletons. Sequenced material: PBMCs. Receptor source: a woman in her 40s in good health and CMV-seropositive. Both conserved end residues are part of each CDR3. D genes are given only for firm matches.

j_gene	v_gene	d_gene	CDR3aa	CDR3nt
TRBJ2-7	TRBV5-1	TRBD1	CASSLDRTGVTYEQYF	TGCGCCAGCAGCTTGGATAGGACAGGCGTTACCTACGAGCAGTACTTC
TRBJ2-3	TRBV11-3	-	CASSPRDGNTDTQYF	TGTGCCAGCAGCCCGCGGGACGGAAACACAGATACGCAGTATTTT
TRBJ2-1	TRBV19	TRBD2	CASSILGLAGTNEQFF	TGTGCCAGTAGTATTTTAGGGCTAGCGGGAACCAATGAGCAGTTCTTC
TRBJ2-7	TRBV28	-	CASSLYYEQYF	TGTGCCAGCAGCCTTTACTACGAGCAGTACTTC
TRBJ1-5	TRBV19	-	CAGSGSSNQPQHF	TGTGCCGGCTCCGGGTCTAGCAATCAGCCCCAGCATTTT
TRBJ2-7	TRBV6-6	TRBD2	CASSGRDYPPEQYF	TGTGCCAGCAGTGGGCGGGACTACCCTCCCGAGCAGTACTTC
TRBJ2-3	TRBV2	-	CASSELVPSDTQYF	TGTGCCAGCAGTGAACTAGTACCCTCAGATACGCAGTATTTT
TRBJ2-3	TRBV5-1	-	CASSLNPLVAGTDTQYF	TGCGCCAGCAGCTTGAACCCACTCGTCGCGGGCACAGATACGCAGTATTTT
TRBJ2-2	TRBV7-3	TRBD2	CASSFAGGEELFF	TGTGCCAGCAGCTTTGCGGGAGGGGAGGAGCTGTTTTTT
TRBJ1-1	TRBV6-1	-	CASNLQGSTEAFF	TGTGCCAGCAATCTTCAGGGGTCCACTGAAGCTTTCTTT